Presented here are 23 T cell receptor beta chains from one specimen sequenced in a study of blood T cell repertoires in COVID-19. TCRdb's table, derived via immunoSEQ multiplex PCR, lists solely in-frame clones and lacks some. The sample has 150,000 to 160,000 clones; about 79% are singletons. Sequenced input: peripheral blood. These receptors all stem from a woman aged 55-69 years with acute or convalescent COVID-19.

The chain has TRBV10-3 and TRBJ2-3; 7 bases are a match to TRBD2. CDR1 and CDR2 from the germline V gene are ENHRY and SYGVKD. The CDR3 spans 12 residues. As DNA, the CDR3 is TGTGCTGCGGGGGATAGCACAGATACGCAGTATTTT. This encodes CAAGDSTDTQYF.

This clone was counted only a few times. The same CDR3 can be traced to other DNA sequences in this sample. The gene calls are TRBV12-3 or TRBV12-4 and TRBJ1-1, with D perhaps matching TRBD1 (6 bases). The CDR3 extends over 13 amino acids. Deletions cut 5 bases from V and 0 bases from J, with 7 bases between. The CDR3, as DNA: TGTGCCAGCAGTACAGGGATGAACACTGAAGCTTTCTTT. Translating it yields CASSTGMNTEAFF.

The genes are TRBV7-9 and TRBJ1-2; the D is unclear. Germline CDR1 and CDR2: SEHNR and FQNEAQ (reference sequence). The germline V and J ends were trimmed by 1 base and 3 bases, with 6 bases remaining between them. The CDR3 length is 13 residues. CDR3 sequence reads: CASSLGRYYGYTF. The CDR3 nucleotides are TGTGCCAGCAGCTTAGGTCGGTACTATGGCTACACCTTC.

The gene calls are TRBV11-2 and TRBJ1-3; D may be TRBD1 (6 bases). Germline V gene data show CDR1 as SGHAT and CDR2 as FQNNGV. V was trimmed by 6 bases and J by 0 bases, leaving 12 bases between them. The CDR3 has 15 amino acids. In nucleotides, the CDR3 is TGTGCCAGCAGTAAGGGGGGGAGCTCTGGAAACACCATATATTTT. Protein sequence: CASSKGGSSGNTIYF.

The V gene is TRBV6-6, the J gene TRBJ2-7; no clear D gene. V gave up 4 bases and J gave up 3 bases, with 10 bases separating them. This CDR3 is built from 13 residues. Germline V gives CDR1 MNHNY, CDR2 SVGAGI (reference sequence). The CDR3 coding sequence is TGTGCCAGCAGTTTAGGAGCGAACTACGAGCAGTACTTC. This gives the protein CASSLGANYEQYF.

This chain connects TRBV7-9 to TRBJ1-3; 7 bases are a match to TRBD1. The V gene end was trimmed by 7 bases and the J gene end by 4 bases; junction bases not matched to a gene: 13. The germline CDR1 and CDR2 sequences are SEHNR and FQNEAQ (reference sequence). The CDR3 is 16 amino acids. CDR3 DNA sequence: TGTGCCAGCAACGGCGGGGACAGCAGAACCGGAAACACCATATATTTT. Translated: CASNGGDSRTGNTIYF.

This clone has only one observation. The chain has TRBV29-1 and TRBJ1-1; D is unresolved. There are 14 residues in the CDR3. The germline gives CDR1 SQVTM, CDR2 ANQGSEA. V gave up 0 bases and J gave up 10 bases, with 18 bases separating them. The CDR3 is CSVEDLLGRGRAFF. The DNA for the CDR3 is TGCAGCGTTGAAGATCTATTGGGTCGCGGTCGAGCTTTCTTT.

The genes are TRBV7-2 and TRBJ1-2; D is unclear. Germline-derived CDR1 and CDR2 are SGHTA and FQGNSA. This CDR3 has 15 residues. The V and J ends lost 5 bases and 0 bases respectively, with 13 bases between them. The CDR3 loop reads CASSLWTGTNYGYTF. The CDR3 region has the DNA TGTGCCAGCAGCCTCTGGACGGGAACTAACTATGGCTACACCTTC.

Here the CDR3 reads CASSVVSGAQSEAFF. Here the CDR3 DNA reads TGTGCCAGCAGCGTAGTAAGCGGGGCACAGTCTGAAGCTTTCTTT. V and J are TRBV9 and TRBJ1-1; perhaps TRBD1 as D (5 bases). Germline assignment: CDR1 SGDLS and CDR2 YYNGEE. This CDR3 has 15 residues. V lost 0 bases, J lost 6 bases, and 15 bases lay in between.

V is TRBV10-3 and J is TRBJ2-1; possibly TRBD1 for D (5 bases). Trimming took 0 bases from V and 3 from J, leaving 12 bases between them. The CDR3 is 16 residues long. Germline V gene data show CDR1 as ENHRY and CDR2 as SYGVKD. This CDR3 is CAISESMAGNYNEQFF. The CDR3, as DNA: TGTGCCATCAGTGAGTCTATGGCAGGGAACTACAATGAGCAGTTCTTC.

This chain joins TRBV3-1 (or the pseudogene TRBV3-2) and TRBJ2-4, with 8 bases fitting TRBD1. The J segment lost 6 bases and the V segment lost 3 bases, leaving 4 bases of the junction unmatched. In germline, CDR1 is LGHDT, CDR2 YNNKEL (reference sequence). The CDR3 runs to 14 residues. DNA for the CDR3: TGTGCCAGCAGCCAGACGGACAGGGTAAACATTCAGTACTTC. Protein product: CASSQTDRVNIQYF.

The chain joins TRBV6-5 to TRBJ1-2; weak D call: TRBD1 (5 bases). The V end was cut by 7 bases, the J end by 3 bases, with 9 bases between. Looked up from germline, CDR1 is MNHEY and CDR2 is SVGAGI. The CDR3 length is 12 residues. CDR3 sequence: CASTQVDYGYTF. The CDR3 nucleotides read TGTGCCAGCACACAGGTTGACTATGGCTACACCTTC.

This clone has only one observation. This chain links TRBV12-3 or TRBV12-4 with TRBJ2-3; D is undetermined. Deletions cut 1 base from V and 4 bases from J, with 6 bases between. CDR3 size: 13 residues. The CDR3 nucleotides read TGTGCCAGCAGTTTAGGCACGGCAGATACGCAGTATTTT. Its translation is CASSLGTADTQYF.

V is TRBV30 and J is TRBJ1-6, with a possible D match to TRBD1 (5 bases). Trimming removed 2 bases from V and 8 bases from J, with 13 bases in between. The germline gives CDR1 GTSNPN, CDR2 SVGIG (reference sequence). This CDR3 comprises 14 residues. CDR3 in amino acids: CAWSLQGFDSPLHF. For the CDR3, the DNA is TGTGCCTGGAGTCTCCAGGGTTTTGATTCACCCCTCCACTTT.

The chain has TRBV4-2 and TRBJ2-5; TRBD1 matches at 7 bases. The CDR3 runs to 14 residues. Germline V lookup: CDR1 LGHNA, CDR2 YNFKEQ. Germline trimming cut 0 bases from V and 2 bases from J; bases unmatched to any gene: 0. CDR3 nucleotide sequence: TGTGCCAGCAGCCAAGACAGGGGGCAAGAGACCCAGTACTTC. Encoded protein: CASSQDRGQETQYF.

The chain couples TRBV3-1 (or the pseudogene TRBV3-2) to TRBJ1-2; TRBD1 might be the D (6 bases). Per the germline V gene, CDR1 is LGHDT and CDR2 is YNNKEL (reference sequence). V shed 4 bases and J shed 0 bases, with 12 bases lying between them. The CDR3 extends over 15 amino acids. DNA of the CDR3: TGTGCCAGCAGCCTAGCCGGACAGTCTAACTATGGCTACACCTTC. Protein sequence: CASSLAGQSNYGYTF.

The DNA of the CDR3 is TGTGCCAGCAGTGAAGGTGGGACCAGGGGTAATTCACCCCTCCACTTT. Protein: CASSEGGTRGNSPLHF. The rearrangement links TRBV6-1 to TRBJ1-6; tentatively, D is TRBD1 (6 bases). This CDR3 region has 16 residues. Germline V lookup: CDR1 MNHNS, CDR2 SASEGT. The V end lost 1 base, the J end lost 6 bases, and 13 bases lay between the germline ends.

The CDR3 reads CASSLAGGLQETQYF. CDR3 nucleotides: TGTGCCAGCAGCTTGGCGGGGGGGCTACAAGAGACCCAGTACTTC. V and J are TRBV7-3 and TRBJ2-5, with TRBD2 matching over 9 bases. This CDR3 has 15 residues. CDR1 and CDR2 (germline): SGHTA, FQGTGA. J lost 2 bases, V lost 3 bases, and 4 bases had no gene match. The variable domain in full, with the rest retrieved from reference TRBV7-3 and TRBJ2-5, is GAGVSQTPSNKVTEKGKYVELRCDPISGHTALYWYRQSLGQGPEFLIYFQGTGAADDSGLPNDRFFAVRPEGSVSTLKIQRTERGDSAVYLCASSLAGGLQETQYFGPGTRLLVL.

V gene TRBV5-4 combines with J gene TRBJ2-7; 8 bases map to TRBD2. Looked up from germline, CDR1 is SGHNT and CDR2 is YYREEE (reference sequence). V was clipped by 4 bases and J by 5 bases; unmatched bases: 14. The CDR3 loop spans 16 amino acids. The CDR3 protein is CASSAGGASYYHEQYV. CDR3 nucleotide sequence: TGTGCCAGCAGCGCGGGGGGAGCGTCCTATTACCACGAGCAGTACGTC.

The chain joins TRBV3-1 (or the pseudogene TRBV3-2) to TRBJ2-7; a possible D gene is TRBD2 (6 bases). The CDR3 covers 12 residues. In germline, CDR1 is LGHDT, CDR2 YNNKEL (reference sequence). Trimming took 3 bases from V and 11 from J, leaving 14 bases between them. CDR3 region: CASSHAQGGKYF. The CDR3 DNA follows: TGTGCCAGCAGCCACGCCCAAGGCGGGAAGTACTTC.

The V call is TRBV13, the J call TRBJ2-5; D may be TRBD2 (6 bases). Germline V gene data show CDR1 as PRHDT and CDR2 as FYEKMQ (reference sequence). This CDR3 contains 14 residues. V was cut by 5 bases and J by 5 bases, with 15 bases left in between. CDR3 coding DNA: TGTGCCAGCAGCCCCCGTAGCGGCCGGGAGACCCAGTACTTC. It codes for CASSPRSGRETQYF.

The genes are TRBV7-6 and TRBJ1-1; 8 bases match TRBD1. J gave up 1 base and V 5 bases, and 6 bases lay outside the gene matches. Looked up from germline, CDR1 is SGHVS and CDR2 is FNYEAQ. The CDR3 is 15 residues long. The CDR3 DNA sequence: TGTGCCAGCAGCCCGAGACAGGGGAGGAACACTGAAGCTTTCTTT. Translating it yields CASSPRQGRNTEAFF.

The V and J genes are TRBV6-5 and TRBJ2-2; weak D call: TRBD1 (5 bases). The CDR3 has 16 residues. Germline loops: CDR1 MNHEY, CDR2 SVGAGI. V shed 2 bases and J shed 4 bases, with 14 bases lying between them. CDR3 nucleotide sequence: TGTGCCAGCAGTTACGGCAGTTCCCAGGGCACCGGGGAGCTGTTTTTT. Protein: CASSYGSSQGTGELFF.